The 3 T cell receptor beta chains listed next were all sequenced from one sample in a study of T cells after posttransplantation cyclophosphamide. Assay: immunoSEQ multiplex PCR; the TCRdb copy retains only in-frame clones and omits some. The profile shows more than 50,000 clones, about 86% of them singletons. Sequences were obtained from PBMCs. The receptors were sampled from a man between 25 and 39 years old with a blood cancer, CMV-positive, and with a related stem cell donor.

The chain uses TRBV7-8 and TRBJ2-7; tentatively, D is TRBD1 (6 bases). From germline, CDR1 is SGHVS and CDR2 FQNEAQ. V shed 0 bases and J shed 2 bases, with 23 bases lying between them. The length of the CDR3 is 19 residues. CDR3 sequence: CASSLAGGDSNPLTYEQYF. CDR3 DNA: TGTGCCAGCAGCTTAGCAGGGGGTGACTCAAACCCCCTCACCTACGAGCAGTACTTC. The whole variable domain, filled in from reference TRBV7-8 and TRBJ2-7, reads GAGVSQSPRYKVAKRGQDVALRCDPISGHVSLFWYQQALGQGPEFLTYFQNEAQLDKSGLPSDRFFAERPEGSVSTLKIQRTQQEDSAVYLCASSLAGGDSNPLTYEQYFGPGTRLTVT.

CDR3 nucleotides: TGTGCCAGCTCACCCGACAGCTATGGCTACACCTTC. Its protein product is CASSPDSYGYTF. The chain links TRBV18 to TRBJ1-2, with a possible D match to TRBD1 (5 bases). This CDR3 region has 12 residues. Per germline, CDR1 KGHSH and CDR2 LQKENI. Trimming pared 3 bases from V and 4 bases from J, leaving 6 bases between. The whole variable domain, remainder taken from reference TRBV18 and TRBJ1-2, is NAGVMQNPRHLVRRRGQEARLRCSPMKGHSHVYWYRQLPEEGLKFMVYLQKENIIDESGMPKERFSAEFPKEGPSILRIQQVVRGDSAAYFCASSPDSYGYTFGSGTRLTVV.

J is TRBJ2-1 and V is TRBV7-6, with TRBD2 as a possible D gene (6 bases). Germline values: CDR1 SGHVS, CDR2 FNYEAQ. CDR3 size: 20 residues. The V end was cut by 5 bases, the J end by 0 bases, with 26 bases between. The CDR3 DNA follows: TGTGCCAGCAGCCCTACAGGAGGCGGGACTGCTTTTACCTCCTACAATGAGCAGTTCTTC. Translation gives CASSPTGGGTAFTSYNEQFF.